Below, 13 T cell receptor beta chains from the same sample are listed, as sequenced in a study of regulatory T cells in long-lasting Graves disease. Investigators prepared the TCR beta libraries by applying iRepertoire HTBI primers and Arm-PCR of CDR3 regions. Each CDR3 protein gets one entry after TCRdb re-called the multiplex PCR reads with MiXCR. The repertoire has 400,000 to 450,000 distinct CDR3 sequences, approximately 16% of them found once; the top ten carry about 11%. Time point defined: newly diagnosed GD, antithyroid drugs for less than 3 months. TCR sequences were obtained from RNA taken from PBMCs. These data also featured in a second study, about T cells in Graves' hyperthyroidism and ophthalmopathy.

The sample was peripheral blood mononuclear cells (PBMCs), taken at new diagnosis, from a patient treated with antithyroid drugs. The receptors were sampled from a woman in her 30s with Graves disease.

This clonotype was detected many times. The chain joins TRBV2 to TRBJ1-5; D call uncertain. The CDR3 sequence is 15 residues long. V lost 9 bases, J lost 4 bases, and 19 bases lay in between. The germline CDR1 and CDR2 sequences are SNHLY and FYNNEI. The chain's CDR3 is CASKPRTDSNQPQHF. The CDR3 coding sequence is TGTGCCAGTAAACCTCGGACCGACTCAAATCAGCCCCAGCATTTT.

This clonotype was detected many times. This CDR3 is CASSLRSERNQPQHF. The DNA for the CDR3 is TGTGCCAGCAGCTTAAGGTCGGAACGCAATCAGCCCCAGCATTTT. This chain joins TRBV11-2 and TRBJ1-5; no clear D gene. Trimming left V 2 bases short and J 2 bases short, with 10 bases between. From germline, CDR1 is SGHAT and CDR2 FQNNGV. This CDR3 has 15 amino acids.

This clonotype occurred many times. This chain links TRBV14 with TRBJ1-1; no clear D. The CDR3 covers 13 residues. Trimming left V 1 base short and J 5 bases short, with 8 bases between. Germline V CDR1 and CDR2: SGHDN, FVKESK. CDR3 residues: CASSQGRMTEAFF. The CDR3 DNA reads TGTGCCAGCAGCCAAGGGAGGATGACTGAAGCTTTCTTT.

A word on this clonotype: This may arise from a read error, as a much more abundant clone is one base away. The chain uses TRBV28 and TRBJ1-4, with D maybe TRBD1 (6 bases). This CDR3 is 13 amino acids long. Germline CDR1 MDHEN, CDR2 SYDVKM. CDR3 in amino acids: CASWDITGEKLLF. DNA for the CDR3: TGTGCCAGCTGGGACATCACCGGAGAAAAACTGCTTTTT.

This clonotype appeared many times. The gene calls are TRBV30 and TRBJ1-1; a weak D match, TRBD1 (6 bases). Looked up from germline, CDR1 is GTSNPN and CDR2 is SVGIG (reference sequence). V was shortened by 1 base and J by 2 bases, with 8 bases between the two germline ends. This CDR3 is 13 amino acids long. CDR3 sequence (DNA): TGTGCCTGGAGTGGGGGACACAACACTGAAGCTTTCTTT. It codes for CAWSGGHNTEAFF.

This clonotype was counted at least ten times. V usage is TRBV20-1 and J usage is TRBJ2-2; D is possibly TRBD2 (6 bases). Per the germline V gene, CDR1 is DFQATT and CDR2 is SNEGSKA (reference sequence). The CDR3 has 14 residues. V lost 6 bases, J lost 6 bases, and 17 bases lay in between. CDR3 amino acids: CSAPDFGEAGELFF. Here the CDR3 DNA reads TGCAGTGCGCCGGACTTCGGGGAGGCCGGGGAGCTGTTTTTT.

This clonotype was counted at least ten times. The chain joins TRBV12-3 or TRBV12-4 to TRBJ2-1, with D uncertain. Trimming stripped 1 base from V and 7 bases from J, with 8 bases between. This CDR3 is built from 13 residues. CDR3 bases: TGTGCCAGCAGTTTAGGGGGTGCAAATGAGCAGTTCTTC. This encodes CASSLGGANEQFF.

This chain connects TRBV5-1 to TRBJ1-1; D may be TRBD1 (5 bases). The V gene's germline CDR1 is SGHRS and CDR2 YFSETQ. V lost 0 bases and J lost 4, with 13 bases in between. CDR3 length equals 15 residues. Here the CDR3 reads CASSLVGAGTTEAFF. CDR3 DNA sequence: TGCGCCAGCAGCTTGGTAGGAGCAGGGACCACTGAAGCTTTCTTT. The full variable domain, rest sourced from reference TRBV5-1 and TRBJ1-1, is KAGVTQTPRYLIKTRGQQVTLSCSPISGHRSVSWYQQTPGQGLQFLFEYFSETQRNKGNFPGRFSGRQFSNSRSEMNVSTLELGDSALYLCASSLVGAGTTEAFFGQGTRLTVV.

The chain has TRBV12-3 or TRBV12-4 and TRBJ2-7; D not certain. This CDR3 spans 12 amino acids. The V gene lost 3 bases and the J gene lost 7 bases, with 10 bases spanning the gap. The DNA for the CDR3 is TGTGCCAGCAGTTTCCCCTGGCGGGAGCAGTACTTC. Protein sequence: CASSFPWREQYF.

This clonotype showed up many times. The chain combines TRBV18 with TRBJ1-1; D is undetermined. The V gene lost 3 bases and the J gene lost 0 bases, with 5 bases spanning the gap. Germline values: CDR1 KGHSH, CDR2 LQKENI. This CDR3 comprises 13 residues. This CDR3 is CASSPLMNTEAFF. The CDR3, as DNA: TGTGCCAGCTCACCTCTAATGAACACTGAAGCTTTCTTT.

The gene calls are TRBV10-3 and TRBJ2-1; TRBD2 agrees at 8 bases. Germline V CDR1 and CDR2: ENHRY, SYGVKD. Trimming at V came to 8 bases and at J to 9 bases, leaving 21 bases not matched to a gene. The CDR3 spans 17 residues. CDR3 loop: CAIRGYKDLAGGGEQFF. CDR3 DNA sequence: TGTGCCATCCGTGGATATAAGGATTTGGCGGGAGGAGGTGAGCAGTTCTTC.

This clonotype was seen a few times. V is TRBV5-1 and J is TRBJ1-1; D ambiguous. CDR3 length equals 14 residues. Germline-derived CDR1 and CDR2 are SGHRS and YFSETQ. V was cut by 4 bases and J by 4 bases, with 14 bases left in between. This CDR3 reads CASSLDLGPTEAFF. The CDR3 nucleotides are TGCGCCAGCAGCCTAGATTTAGGGCCCACTGAAGCTTTCTTT.

This clonotype occurred many times. DNA for the CDR3: TGTGCCAGCAGTCCCCGCGGGACAGGGGTAGGCAATCAGCCCCAGCATTTT. This sequence encodes CASSPRGTGVGNQPQHF. The V gene is TRBV28, the J gene TRBJ1-5; 10 bases align to TRBD1. V trimming: 5 bases; J trimming: 2 bases; junction bases outside the gene matches: 9. Germline CDR1 MDHEN, CDR2 SYDVKM. CDR3 size: 17 residues.